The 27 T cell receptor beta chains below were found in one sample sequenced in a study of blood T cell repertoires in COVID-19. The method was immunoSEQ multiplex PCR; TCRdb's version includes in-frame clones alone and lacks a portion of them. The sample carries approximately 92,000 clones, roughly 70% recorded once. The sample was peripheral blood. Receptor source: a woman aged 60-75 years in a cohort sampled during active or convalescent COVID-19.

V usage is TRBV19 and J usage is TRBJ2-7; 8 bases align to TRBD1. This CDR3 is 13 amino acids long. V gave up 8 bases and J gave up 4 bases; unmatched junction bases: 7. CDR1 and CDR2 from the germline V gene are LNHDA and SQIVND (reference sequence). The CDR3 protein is CASRGQGNYEQYF. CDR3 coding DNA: TGTGCCAGTCGCGGACAGGGAAATTACGAGCAGTACTTC.

The chain's CDR3 is CASSHGLAGYSDTQYF. DNA of the CDR3: TGTGCCAGCAGCCACGGACTAGCGGGGTATTCAGATACGCAGTATTTT. The V and J genes are TRBV14 and TRBJ2-3; 12 bases fit TRBD2. Germline trimming cut 3 bases from V and 4 bases from J; bases unmatched to any gene: 5. Germline V gene sequence: CDR1 SGHDN, CDR2 FVKESK. The length of the CDR3 is 16 residues.

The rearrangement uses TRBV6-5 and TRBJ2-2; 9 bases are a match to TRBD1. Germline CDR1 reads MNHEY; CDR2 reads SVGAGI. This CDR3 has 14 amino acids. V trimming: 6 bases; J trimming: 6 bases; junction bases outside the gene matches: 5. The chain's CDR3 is CASSGTGFAGELFF. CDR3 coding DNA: TGTGCCAGCAGCGGGACAGGGTTTGCCGGGGAGCTGTTTTTT.

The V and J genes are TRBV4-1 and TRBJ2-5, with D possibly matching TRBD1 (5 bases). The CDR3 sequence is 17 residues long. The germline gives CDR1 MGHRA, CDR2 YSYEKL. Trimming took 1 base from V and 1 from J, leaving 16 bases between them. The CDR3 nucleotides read TGCGCCAGCAGCCAAGTACTGGGGCTACGCTTCCAAGAGACCCAGTACTTC. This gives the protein CASSQVLGLRFQETQYF.

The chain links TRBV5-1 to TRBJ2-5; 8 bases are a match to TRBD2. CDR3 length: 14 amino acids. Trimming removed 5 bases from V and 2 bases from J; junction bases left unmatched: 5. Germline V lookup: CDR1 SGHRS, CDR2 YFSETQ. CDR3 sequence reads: CASRIAGTQETQYF. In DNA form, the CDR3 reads TGCGCCAGCAGAATAGCGGGGACTCAAGAGACCCAGTACTTC. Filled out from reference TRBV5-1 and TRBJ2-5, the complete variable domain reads KAGVTQTPRYLIKTRGQQVTLSCSPISGHRSVSWYQQTPGQGLQFLFEYFSETQRNKGNFPGRFSGRQFSNSRSEMNVSTLELGDSALYLCASRIAGTQETQYFGPGTRLLVL.

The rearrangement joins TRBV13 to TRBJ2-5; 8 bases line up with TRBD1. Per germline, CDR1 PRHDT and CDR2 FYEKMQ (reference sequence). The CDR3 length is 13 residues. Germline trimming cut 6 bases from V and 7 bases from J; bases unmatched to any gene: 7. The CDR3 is CASRSQGARTQYF. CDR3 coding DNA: TGTGCCAGCAGATCTCAGGGGGCTCGGACCCAGTACTTC.

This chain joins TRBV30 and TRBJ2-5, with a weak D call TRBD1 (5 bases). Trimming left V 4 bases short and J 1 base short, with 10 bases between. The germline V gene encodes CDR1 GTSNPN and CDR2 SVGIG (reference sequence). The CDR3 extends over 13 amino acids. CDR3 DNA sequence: TGTGCCTGGACAGGGCTCGGCCAAGAGACCCAGTACTTC. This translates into CAWTGLGQETQYF.

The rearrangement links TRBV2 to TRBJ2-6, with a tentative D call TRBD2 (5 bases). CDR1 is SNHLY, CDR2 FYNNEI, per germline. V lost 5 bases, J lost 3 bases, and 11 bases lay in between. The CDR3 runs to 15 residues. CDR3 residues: CASSTAEFGANVLTF. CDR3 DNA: TGTGCCAGCAGTACAGCGGAGTTTGGGGCCAACGTCCTGACTTTC. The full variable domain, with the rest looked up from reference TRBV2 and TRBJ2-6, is EPEVTQTPSHQVTQMGQEVILRCVPISNHLYFYWYRQILGQKVEFLVSFYNNEISEKSEIFDDQFSVERPDGSNFTLKIRSTKLEDSAMYFCASSTAEFGANVLTFGAGSRLTVL.

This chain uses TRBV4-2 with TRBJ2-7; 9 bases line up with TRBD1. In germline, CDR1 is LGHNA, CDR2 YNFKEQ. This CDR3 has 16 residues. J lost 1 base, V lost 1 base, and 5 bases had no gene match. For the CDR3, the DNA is TGTGCCAGCAGCCAAGCCGGGACAGGGAAATCCTACGAGCAGTACTTC. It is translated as CASSQAGTGKSYEQYF.

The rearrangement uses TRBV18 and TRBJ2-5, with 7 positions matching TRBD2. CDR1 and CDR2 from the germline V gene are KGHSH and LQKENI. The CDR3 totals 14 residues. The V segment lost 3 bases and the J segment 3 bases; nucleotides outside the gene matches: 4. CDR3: CASSPGLLKETQYF. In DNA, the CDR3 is TGTGCCAGCTCACCGGGACTACTAAAAGAGACCCAGTACTTC.

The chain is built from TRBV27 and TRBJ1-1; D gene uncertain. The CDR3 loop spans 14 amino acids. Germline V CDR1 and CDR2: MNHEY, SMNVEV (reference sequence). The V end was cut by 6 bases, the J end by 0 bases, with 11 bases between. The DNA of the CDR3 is TGTGCCAGCAGGAGACAATCCATGAACACTGAAGCTTTCTTT. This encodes CASRRQSMNTEAFF.

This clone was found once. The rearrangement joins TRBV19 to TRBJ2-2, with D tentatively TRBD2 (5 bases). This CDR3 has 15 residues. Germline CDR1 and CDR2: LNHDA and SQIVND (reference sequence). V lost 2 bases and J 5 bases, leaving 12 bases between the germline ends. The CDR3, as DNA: TGTGCCAGTAGTATACGTCAAAGAGGGACCGGGGAGCTGTTTTTT. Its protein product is CASSIRQRGTGELFF. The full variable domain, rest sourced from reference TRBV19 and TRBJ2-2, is DGGITQSPKYLFRKEGQNVTLSCEQNLNHDAMYWYRQDPGQGLRLIYYSQIVNDFQKGDIAEGYSVSREKKESFPLTVTSAQKNPTAFYLCASSIRQRGTGELFFGEGSRLTVL.

The CDR3: CASSIGPVVGANTEAFF. CDR3 nucleotide sequence: TGTGCCAGTAGTATTGGGCCGGTTGTGGGGGCGAACACTGAAGCTTTCTTT. This rearrangement joins TRBV19 to TRBJ1-1; D perhaps matches TRBD1 (6 bases). Trimming stripped 3 bases from V and 1 base from J, with 18 bases between. Per the germline V gene, CDR1 is LNHDA and CDR2 is SQIVND (reference sequence). This CDR3 is built from 17 residues.

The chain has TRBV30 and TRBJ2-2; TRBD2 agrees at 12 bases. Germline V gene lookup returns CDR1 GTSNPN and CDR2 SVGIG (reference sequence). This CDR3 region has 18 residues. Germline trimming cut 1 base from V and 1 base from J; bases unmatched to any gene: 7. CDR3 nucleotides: TGTGCCTGGAGTGCCCCGGGGGGACTAGCGGGGAACACCGGGGAGCTGTTTTTT. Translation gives CAWSAPGGLAGNTGELFF. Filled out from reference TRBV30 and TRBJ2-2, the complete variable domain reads SQTIHQWPATLVQPVGSPLSLECTVEGTSNPNLYWYRQAAGRGLQLLFYSVGIGQISSEVPQNLSASRPQDRQFILSSKKLLLSDSGFYLCAWSAPGGLAGNTGELFFGEGSRLTVL.

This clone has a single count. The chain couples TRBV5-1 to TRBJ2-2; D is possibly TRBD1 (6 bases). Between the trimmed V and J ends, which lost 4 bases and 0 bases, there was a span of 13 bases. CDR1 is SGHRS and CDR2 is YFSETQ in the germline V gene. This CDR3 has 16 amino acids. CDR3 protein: CASSKAGDTNTGELFF. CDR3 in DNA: TGCGCCAGCAGCAAAGCCGGGGACACGAACACCGGGGAGCTGTTTTTT.

This CDR3 is CASSFGNYEQYF. CDR3 in DNA: TGTGCCAGCAGTTTCGGGAACTACGAGCAGTACTTC. This chain connects TRBV28 to TRBJ2-7; D perhaps matches TRBD2 (5 bases). V was shortened by 3 bases and J by 3 bases, with 6 bases between the two germline ends. Germline V CDR1 and CDR2: MDHEN, SYDVKM. The CDR3 is made up of 12 amino acids.

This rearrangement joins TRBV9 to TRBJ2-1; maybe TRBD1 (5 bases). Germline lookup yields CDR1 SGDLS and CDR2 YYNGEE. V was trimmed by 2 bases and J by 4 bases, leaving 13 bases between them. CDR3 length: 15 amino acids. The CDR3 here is CASSVGQGAYNEQFF. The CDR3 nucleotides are TGTGCCAGCAGCGTGGGTCAGGGCGCGTACAATGAGCAGTTCTTC.

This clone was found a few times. As DNA, the CDR3 is TGTGCCAGTAGTATAGGGGCGGGGGGAACGGTACGGGACACAGATACGCAGTATTTT. The encoded protein is CASSIGAGGTVRDTDTQYF. This chain uses TRBV19 with TRBJ2-3; 8 nucleotides agree with TRBD2. The J segment lost 2 bases and the V segment lost 1 base, leaving 14 bases of the junction unmatched. The CDR3 covers 19 residues. Germline V gene lookup returns CDR1 LNHDA and CDR2 SQIVND (reference sequence). Based on the CDR3 plus reference TRBV19 and TRBJ2-3, the full variable domain is DGGITQSPKYLFRKEGQNVTLSCEQNLNHDAMYWYRQDPGQGLRLIYYSQIVNDFQKGDIAEGYSVSREKKESFPLTVTSAQKNPTAFYLCASSIGAGGTVRDTDTQYFGPGTRLTVL.

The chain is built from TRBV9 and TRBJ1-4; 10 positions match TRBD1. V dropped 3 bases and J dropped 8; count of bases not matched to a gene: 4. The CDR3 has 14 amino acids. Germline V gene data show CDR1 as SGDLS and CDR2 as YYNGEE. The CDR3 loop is CASSGQGAGEKLFF. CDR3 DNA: TGTGCCAGCAGCGGACAGGGGGCAGGGGAAAAACTGTTTTTT. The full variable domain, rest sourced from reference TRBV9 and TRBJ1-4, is DSGVTQTPKHLITATGQRVTLRCSPRSGDLSVYWYQQSLDQGLQFLIQYYNGEERAKGNILERFSAQQFPDLHSELNLSSLELGDSALYFCASSGQGAGEKLFFGSGTQLSVL.

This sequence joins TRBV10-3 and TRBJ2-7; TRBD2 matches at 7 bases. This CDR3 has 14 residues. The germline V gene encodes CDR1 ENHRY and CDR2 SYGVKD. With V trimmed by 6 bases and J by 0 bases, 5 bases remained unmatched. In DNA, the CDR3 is TGTGCCATCAGGGGAGGGCCCTTCTCCTACGAGCAGTACTTC. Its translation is CAIRGGPFSYEQYF.

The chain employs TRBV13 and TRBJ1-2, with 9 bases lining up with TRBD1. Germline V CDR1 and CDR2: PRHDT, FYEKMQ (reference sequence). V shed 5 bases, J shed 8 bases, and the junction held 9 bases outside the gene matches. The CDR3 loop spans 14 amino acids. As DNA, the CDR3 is TGTGCCAGCAGCCCGACGACAGGGGGAAACGGCTACACCTTC. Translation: CASSPTTGGNGYTF.

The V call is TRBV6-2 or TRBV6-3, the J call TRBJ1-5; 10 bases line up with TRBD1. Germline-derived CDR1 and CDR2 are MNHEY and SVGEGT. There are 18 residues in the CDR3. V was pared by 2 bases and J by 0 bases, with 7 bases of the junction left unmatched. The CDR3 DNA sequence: TGTGCCAGCAGTTACGGCGGACAGGGGGTAGGTAGCAATCAGCCCCAGCATTTT. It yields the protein CASSYGGQGVGSNQPQHF.

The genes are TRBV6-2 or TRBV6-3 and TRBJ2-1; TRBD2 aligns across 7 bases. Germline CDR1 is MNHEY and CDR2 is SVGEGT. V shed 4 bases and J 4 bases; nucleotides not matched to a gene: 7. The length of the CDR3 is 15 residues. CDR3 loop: CASSLSRGTYNEQFF. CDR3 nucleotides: TGTGCCAGCAGTTTGTCGCGGGGGACTTACAATGAGCAGTTCTTC.

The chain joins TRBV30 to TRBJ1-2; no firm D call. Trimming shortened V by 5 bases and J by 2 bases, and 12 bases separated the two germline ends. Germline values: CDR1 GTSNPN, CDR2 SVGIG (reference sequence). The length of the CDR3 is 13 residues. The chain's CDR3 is CAWFRVWNYGYTF. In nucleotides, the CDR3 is TGTGCCTGGTTTCGAGTTTGGAACTATGGCTACACCTTC.

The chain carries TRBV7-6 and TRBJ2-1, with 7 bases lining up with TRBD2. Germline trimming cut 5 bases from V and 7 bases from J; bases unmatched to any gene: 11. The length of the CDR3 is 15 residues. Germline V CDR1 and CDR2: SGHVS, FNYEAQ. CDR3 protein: CASSGNPAGPNEQFF. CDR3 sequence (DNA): TGTGCCAGCAGCGGCAATCCAGCGGGGCCGAATGAGCAGTTCTTC.

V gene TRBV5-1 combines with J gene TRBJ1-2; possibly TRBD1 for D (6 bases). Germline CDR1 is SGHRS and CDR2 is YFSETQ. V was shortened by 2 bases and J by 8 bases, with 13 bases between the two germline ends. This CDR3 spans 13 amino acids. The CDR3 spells CASSFDTQGGYTF. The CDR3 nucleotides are TGCGCCAGCAGCTTTGACACCCAGGGGGGCTACACCTTC.

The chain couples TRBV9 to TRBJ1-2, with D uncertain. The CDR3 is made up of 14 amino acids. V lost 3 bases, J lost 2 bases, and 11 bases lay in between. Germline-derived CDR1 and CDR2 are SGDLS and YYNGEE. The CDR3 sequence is CASSAYSGNYGYTF. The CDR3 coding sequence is TGTGCCAGCAGCGCCTACAGCGGAAACTATGGCTACACCTTC.